The next 4 T cell receptor beta chains were all read from a single sample in a study of T cell responses to AZD1222 COVID-19 vaccine. TCRdb's table, derived via immunoSEQ multiplex PCR, lists solely in-frame clones and lacks some. The repertoire holds about 57,000 clones, with about 85% as singletons. The sample here was peripheral blood, taken on day 0 of AZD1222 vaccination. Receptor source: an adult in good health.

This chain uses TRBV19 with TRBJ1-2; possibly TRBD1 for D (5 bases). Germline lookup yields CDR1 LNHDA and CDR2 SQIVND (reference sequence). The germline V and J ends were trimmed by 7 bases and 3 bases, with 12 bases remaining between them. The CDR3 runs to 13 residues. The CDR3 nucleotides read TGTGCCAGTACATCGGCAGGGCACTATGGCTACACCTTC. It yields the protein CASTSAGHYGYTF.

V gene TRBV6-6 combines with J gene TRBJ1-2; D gene ambiguous. The CDR3 loop spans 15 amino acids. Trimming cost V 8 bases and J 0 bases, with 16 bases left between them. Looked up from germline, CDR1 is MNHNY and CDR2 is SVGAGI (reference sequence). CDR3 nucleotides: TGTGCCAGCTCCGAAGACGGGATTACTAACTATGGCTACACCTTC. Protein: CASSEDGITNYGYTF.

The CDR3 nucleotides are TGTGCCTGGAGTGTACAGCAGGGGTCGCATTCACCCCTCCACTTT. Amino acids: CAWSVQQGSHSPLHF. The chain employs TRBV30 and TRBJ1-6; weak D call: TRBD1 (6 bases). The CDR3 contains 15 residues. Trimming pared 0 bases from V and 8 bases from J, leaving 14 bases between. The germline V gene has CDR1 GTSNPN and CDR2 SVGIG (reference sequence).

The chain carries TRBV5-1 and TRBJ1-1; D may be TRBD1 (6 bases). Germline values: CDR1 SGHRS, CDR2 YFSETQ. This CDR3 has 15 residues. Trimming cost V 2 bases and J 3 bases, with 14 bases left between them. The CDR3 bases are TGCGCCAGCAGCTTTCGCGGGGGGCCTGACACTGAAGCTTTCTTT. Its protein is CASSFRGGPDTEAFF.